The source of this T cell receptor beta chain is a study of T cells in Graves' hyperthyroidism and ophthalmopathy. General observations from the study: Blood also showed most of the thyroid clonotypes that were expanded above 0.001.

Between the trimmed V and J ends, which lost 0 bases and 1 base, there was a span of 8 bases. Germline lookup yields CDR1 SGDLS and CDR2 YYNGEE. The CDR3 totals 15 residues. Comment on this clonotype: The target antigen is unknown.

TCR beta CDR3 sequences were amplified from RNA transcripts. HTBI primers were the set used in a first-round RT-PCR of the TCR CDR3. TCRdb independently ran MiXCR on the multiplex PCR reads; one entry per CDR3 protein. The table has roughly 580,000 distinct CDR3 sequences, 46% seen once; the top ten hold 6.5% to 9%. Patients between 18 and 65 years old had hyperthyroidism, newly diagnosed and lasting under 2 months. The sample consisted of peripheral blood or thyroid tissue (not recorded which). The J gene is TRBJ1-5, the V gene TRBV9, with D perhaps matching TRBD1 (5 bases). This TCR derives from a woman between 18 and 29 years old with Graves' hyperthyroidism. The CDR3 region is CASSVEGTSNQPQHF. As DNA, the CDR3 is TGTGCCAGCAGCGTAGAAGGGACGAGCAATCAGCCCCAGCATTTT.